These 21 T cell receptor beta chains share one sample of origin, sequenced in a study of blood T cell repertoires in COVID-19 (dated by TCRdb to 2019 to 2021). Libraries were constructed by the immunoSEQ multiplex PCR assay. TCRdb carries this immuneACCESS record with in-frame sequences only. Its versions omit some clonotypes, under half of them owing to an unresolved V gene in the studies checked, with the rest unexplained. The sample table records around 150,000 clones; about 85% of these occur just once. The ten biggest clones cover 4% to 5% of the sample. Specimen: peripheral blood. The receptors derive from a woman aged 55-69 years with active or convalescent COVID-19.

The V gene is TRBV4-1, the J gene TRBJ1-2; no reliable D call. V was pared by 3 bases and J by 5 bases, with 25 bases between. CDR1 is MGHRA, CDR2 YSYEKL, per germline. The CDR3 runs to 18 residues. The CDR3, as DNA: TGCGCCAGCAGCCAGGGGTTGGGGAGAGAGATTCACTTATATGGCTACACCTTC. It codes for CASSQGLGREIHLYGYTF.

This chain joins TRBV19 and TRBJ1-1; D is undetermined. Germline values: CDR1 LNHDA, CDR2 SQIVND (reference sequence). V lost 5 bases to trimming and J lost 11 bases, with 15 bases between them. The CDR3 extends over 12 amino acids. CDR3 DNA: TGTGCCAGTAGTGAGGACCCACGGGAGGCTTTCTTT. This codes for CASSEDPREAFF.

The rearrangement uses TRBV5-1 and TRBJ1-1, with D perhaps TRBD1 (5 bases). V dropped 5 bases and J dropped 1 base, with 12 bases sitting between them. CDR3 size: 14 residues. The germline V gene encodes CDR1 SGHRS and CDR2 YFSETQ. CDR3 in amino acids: CASRSQGGNTEAFF. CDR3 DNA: TGCGCCAGCAGATCCCAGGGTGGGAACACTGAAGCTTTCTTT.

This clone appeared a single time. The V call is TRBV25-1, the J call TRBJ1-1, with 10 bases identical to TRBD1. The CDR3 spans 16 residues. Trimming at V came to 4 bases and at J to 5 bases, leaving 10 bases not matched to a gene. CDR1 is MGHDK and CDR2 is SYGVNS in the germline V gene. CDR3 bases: TGTGCCAGCAGTGTCCGGCAGACAGGGGGCAGAACTGAAGCTTTCTTT. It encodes CASSVRQTGGRTEAFF.

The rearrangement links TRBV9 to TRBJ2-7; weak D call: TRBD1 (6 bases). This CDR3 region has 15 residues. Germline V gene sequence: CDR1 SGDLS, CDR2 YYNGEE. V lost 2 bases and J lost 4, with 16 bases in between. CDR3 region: CASSVGDTPLYEQYF. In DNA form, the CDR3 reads TGTGCCAGCAGCGTGGGGGACACCCCCTTGTACGAGCAGTACTTC.

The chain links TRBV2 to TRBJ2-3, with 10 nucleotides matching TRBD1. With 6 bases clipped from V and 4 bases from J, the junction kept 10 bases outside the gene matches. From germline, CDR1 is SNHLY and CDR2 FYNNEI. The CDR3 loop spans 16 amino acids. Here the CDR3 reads CASSQVGQGISDTQYF. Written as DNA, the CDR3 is TGTGCCAGCAGCCAGGTGGGACAGGGGATCTCAGATACGCAGTATTTT.

The CDR3 sequence: CASSSVGTSGGAGQFF. The CDR3 DNA reads as TGTGCCAGCAGCTCTGTAGGGACTAGCGGGGGGGCCGGGCAGTTCTTC. The chain joins TRBV7-8 to TRBJ2-1; 16 nucleotides agree with TRBD2. CDR1 SGHVS and CDR2 FQNEAQ come from the germline V gene. V trimming: 4 bases; J trimming: 12 bases; junction bases outside the gene matches: 9. This CDR3 is 16 amino acids long. The complete variable domain, with remaining parts taken from reference TRBV7-8 and TRBJ2-1, reads GAGVSQSPRYKVAKRGQDVALRCDPISGHVSLFWYQQALGQGPEFLTYFQNEAQLDKSGLPSDRFFAERPEGSVSTLKIQRTQQEDSAVYLCASSSVGTSGGAGQFFGPGTRLTVL.

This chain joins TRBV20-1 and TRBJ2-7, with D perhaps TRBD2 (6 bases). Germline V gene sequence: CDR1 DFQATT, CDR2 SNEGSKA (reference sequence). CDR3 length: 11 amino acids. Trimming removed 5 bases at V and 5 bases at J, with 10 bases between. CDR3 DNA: TGCAGTGCTGAGGGAGGAAACGAGCAGTACTTC. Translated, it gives CSAEGGNEQYF.

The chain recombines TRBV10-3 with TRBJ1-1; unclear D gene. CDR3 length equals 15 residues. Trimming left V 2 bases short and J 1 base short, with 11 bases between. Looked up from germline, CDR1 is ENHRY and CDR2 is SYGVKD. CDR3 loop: CAISEGPGKNTEAFF. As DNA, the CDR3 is TGTGCCATCAGTGAGGGGCCAGGTAAGAACACTGAAGCTTTCTTT.

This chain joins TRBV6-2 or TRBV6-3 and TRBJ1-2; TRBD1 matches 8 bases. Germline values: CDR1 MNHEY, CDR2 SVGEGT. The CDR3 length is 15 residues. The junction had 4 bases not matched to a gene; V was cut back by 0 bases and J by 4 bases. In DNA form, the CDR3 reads TGTGCCAGCAGTTACTCCACAGGGGGGTCCTATGGCTACACCTTC. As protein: CASSYSTGGSYGYTF.

In DNA, the CDR3 is TGTGCCATCAGCACAGGGGATGAGCAGTTCTTC. This translates into CAISTGDEQFF. The J gene is TRBJ2-1, the V gene TRBV10-3; 7 bases fit TRBD1. The V gene's germline CDR1 is ENHRY and CDR2 SYGVKD. With 6 bases clipped from V and 8 bases from J, the junction kept 1 base outside the gene matches. The length of the CDR3 is 11 residues.

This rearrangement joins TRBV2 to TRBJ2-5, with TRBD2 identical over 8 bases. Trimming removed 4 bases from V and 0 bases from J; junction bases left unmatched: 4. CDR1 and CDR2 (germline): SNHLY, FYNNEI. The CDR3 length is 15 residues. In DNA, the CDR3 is TGTGCCAGCAGTGCTCAGCGGGGGAACCAAGAGACCCAGTACTTC. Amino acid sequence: CASSAQRGNQETQYF.

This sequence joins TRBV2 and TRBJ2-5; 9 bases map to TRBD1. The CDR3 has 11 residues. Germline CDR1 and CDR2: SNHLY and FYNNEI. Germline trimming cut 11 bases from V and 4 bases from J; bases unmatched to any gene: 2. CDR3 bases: TGTGCCGGGGGACAGGGAGAGACCCAGTACTTC. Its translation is CAGGQGETQYF.

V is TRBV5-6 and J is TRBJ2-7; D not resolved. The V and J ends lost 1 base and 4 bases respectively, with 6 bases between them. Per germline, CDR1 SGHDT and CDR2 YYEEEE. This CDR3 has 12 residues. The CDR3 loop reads CASSLRRYEQYF. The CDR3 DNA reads TGTGCCAGCAGCTTGCGGAGATACGAGCAGTACTTC.

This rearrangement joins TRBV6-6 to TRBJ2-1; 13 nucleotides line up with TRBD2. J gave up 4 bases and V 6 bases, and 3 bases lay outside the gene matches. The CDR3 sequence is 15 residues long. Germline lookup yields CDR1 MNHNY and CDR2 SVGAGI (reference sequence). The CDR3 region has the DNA TGTGCCAGCAGCCTACTAGCGGGGGGGTACAATGAGCAGTTCTTC. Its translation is CASSLLAGGYNEQFF.

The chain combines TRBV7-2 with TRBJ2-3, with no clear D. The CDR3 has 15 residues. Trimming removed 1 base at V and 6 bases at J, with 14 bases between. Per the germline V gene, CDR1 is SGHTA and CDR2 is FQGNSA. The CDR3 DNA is TGTGCCAGCAGCTTAGATTCGAGAGGATTCGATACGCAGTATTTT. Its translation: CASSLDSRGFDTQYF.

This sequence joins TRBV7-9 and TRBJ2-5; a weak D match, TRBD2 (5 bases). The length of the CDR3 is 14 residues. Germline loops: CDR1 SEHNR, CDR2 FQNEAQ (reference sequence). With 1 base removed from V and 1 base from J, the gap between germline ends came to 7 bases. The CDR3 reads CASSLGTFQETQYF. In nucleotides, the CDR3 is TGTGCCAGCAGCTTAGGGACTTTCCAAGAGACCCAGTACTTC.

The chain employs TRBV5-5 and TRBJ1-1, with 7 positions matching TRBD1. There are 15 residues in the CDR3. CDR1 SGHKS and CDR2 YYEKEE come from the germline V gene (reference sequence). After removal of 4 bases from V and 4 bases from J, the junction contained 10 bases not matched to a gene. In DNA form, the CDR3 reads TGTGCCAGCAGCCAAGCACAGGGGATCGGCACTGAAGCTTTCTTT. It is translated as CASSQAQGIGTEAFF. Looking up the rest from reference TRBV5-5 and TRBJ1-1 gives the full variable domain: DAGVTQSPTHLIKTRGQQVTLRCSPISGHKSVSWYQQVLGQGPQFIFQYYEKEERGRGNFPDRFSARQFPNYSSELNVNALLLGDSALYLCASSQAQGIGTEAFFGQGTRLTVV.

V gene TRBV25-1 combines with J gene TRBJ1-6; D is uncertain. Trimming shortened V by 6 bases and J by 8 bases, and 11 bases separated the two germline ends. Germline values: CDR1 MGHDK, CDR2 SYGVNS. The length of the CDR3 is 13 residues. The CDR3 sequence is CASSRTQDSPLHF. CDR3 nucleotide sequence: TGTGCCAGCAGCCGCACCCAGGATTCACCCCTCCACTTT. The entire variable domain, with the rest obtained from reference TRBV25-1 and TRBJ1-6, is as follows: EADIYQTPRYLVIGTGKKITLECSQTMGHDKMYWYQQDPGMELHLIHYSYGVNSTEKGDLSSESTVSRIRTEHFPLTLESARPSHTSQYLCASSRTQDSPLHFGNGTRLTVT.

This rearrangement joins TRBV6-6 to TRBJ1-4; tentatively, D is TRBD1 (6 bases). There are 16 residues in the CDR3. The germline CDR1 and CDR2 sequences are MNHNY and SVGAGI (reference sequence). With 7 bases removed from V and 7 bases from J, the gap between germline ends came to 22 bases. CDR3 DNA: TGTGCCAGCATTCCAGGAGTAGGCCTAGGGGGTGAAAAACTGTTTTTT. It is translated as CASIPGVGLGGEKLFF.

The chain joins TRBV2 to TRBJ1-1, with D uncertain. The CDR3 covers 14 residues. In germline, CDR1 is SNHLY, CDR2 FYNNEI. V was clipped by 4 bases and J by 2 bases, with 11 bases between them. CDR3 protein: CASSVFGENTEAFF. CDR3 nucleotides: TGTGCCAGCAGTGTTTTCGGGGAAAACACTGAAGCTTTCTTT.